This TCR beta chain was recorded in a study of blood T cell repertoires in COVID-19. Measured with immunoSEQ multiplex PCR; TCRdb has only the in-frame clones, and not every one. Among about 30,000 clones listed, roughly 87% were seen once. Germline CDR1 ENHRY, CDR2 SYGVKD. The junction had 11 bases not matched to a gene; V was cut back by 4 bases and J by 3 bases. This CDR3 contains 16 residues. The sample comprised peripheral blood. The clonotype originates from a human donor in a cohort sampled during active COVID-19. This chain links TRBV10-3 with TRBJ1-2; TRBD1 matches 7 bases. CDR3 nucleotide sequence: TGTGCCATCAGTGCATTCCGGGACAGAGAATACTATGGCTACACCTTC. Encoded protein: CAISAFRDREYYGYTF.